Listed below are T cell receptor beta chains from one sample, sequenced in a study of beta chain features in type 1 diabetes. The protocol was immunoSEQ multiplex PCR, while the TCRdb copy is restricted to in-frame clones and leaves out a portion. The table shows around 340,000 clones, with 6.5% to 10% occurring only once. Sequencing input: central memory CD4+ T cells from blood. These receptors were collected from a young woman in good health. Each CDR3 is given with its conserved first and last residue. The order of the fields is D gene, J gene, clone size, V gene, CDR3 protein, CDR3 DNA. A D gene is named only where the DNA matches it firmly. Where a row states a size, it is once, few, many or the class of an expanded clone; other rows omit it.

D: NA
J: TRBJ2-1
size: NA
V: TRBV7-2
CDR3: CASSLGTRRTYNEQFF
DNA: TGTGCCAGCAGCTTAGGGACTCGCCGGACCTACAATGAGCAGTTCTTC

D: NA
J: TRBJ2-1
size: few
V: TRBV14
CDR3: CASSQVFPNLNEQFF
DNA: TGTGCCAGCAGCCAAGTCTTCCCTAATCTCAATGAGCAGTTCTTC

D: NA
J: TRBJ2-7
size: NA
V: TRBV14
CDR3: CASSPRLGAYEQYF
DNA: TGTGCCAGCAGCCCTAGACTAGGAGCCTACGAGCAGTACTTC

D: NA
J: TRBJ1-1
size: few
V: TRBV7-3
CDR3: CASSSFVGPNTEAFF
DNA: TGTGCCAGCAGCTCATTTGTGGGGCCGAACACTGAAGCTTTCTTT

D: TRBD2
J: TRBJ2-1
size: NA
V: TRBV29-1
CDR3: CSAASGRAANEQFF
DNA: TGCAGCGCTGCTAGCGGGAGGGCGGCCAATGAGCAGTTCTTC

D: NA
J: TRBJ1-2
size: many
V: TRBV5-1
CDR3: CASSLSGEGGYTF
DNA: TGCGCCAGCAGCTTGTCAGGGGAAGGCGGCTACACCTTC

D: TRBD2
J: TRBJ2-7
size: few
V: TRBV15
CDR3: CATSRDPSGVSYEQYF
DNA: TGTGCCACCAGCAGAGATCCTAGCGGGGTTTCCTACGAGCAGTACTTC

D: NA
J: TRBJ1-3
size: NA
V: TRBV18
CDR3: CASSPQGDTIYF
DNA: TGTGCCAGCTCACCACAGGGGGACACCATATATTTT

D: NA
J: TRBJ1-2
size: NA
V: TRBV5-1
CDR3: CASSIQRDYGYTF
DNA: TGCGCCAGCAGTATCCAGCGAGACTATGGCTACACCTTC

D: NA
J: TRBJ2-3
size: NA
V: TRBV27
CDR3: CASSLEGADTQYF
DNA: TGTGCCAGCAGTTTAGAGGGGGCAGATACGCAGTATTTT

D: TRBD1
J: TRBJ2-5
size: few
V: TRBV5-4
CDR3: CASSPGQGVQETQYF
DNA: TGTGCCAGCAGCCCTGGACAGGGGGTCCAAGAGACCCAGTACTTC

D: NA
J: TRBJ2-2
size: few
V: TRBV27
CDR3: CASSLRGYVPFTGELFF
DNA: TGTGCCAGCAGCCTCCGGGGATATGTCCCTTTCACCGGGGAGCTGTTTTTT

D: TRBD1
J: TRBJ1-2
size: few
V: TRBV4-2
CDR3: CASSQVQGDGYTF
DNA: TGTGCCAGCAGCCAGGTACAGGGGGATGGCTACACCTTC

D: NA
J: TRBJ1-1
size: few
V: TRBV7-8
CDR3: CASSLEWGIKNTEAFF
DNA: TGTGCCAGCAGCTTAGAGTGGGGGATTAAAAACACTGAAGCTTTCTTT

D: NA
J: TRBJ2-4
size: many
V: TRBV28
CDR3: CASSLVAGAIQYF
DNA: TGTGCCAGCAGTTTAGTCGCCGGGGCCATTCAGTACTTC

D: NA
J: TRBJ2-3
size: few
V: TRBV25-1
CDR3: CASSDPSSTDTQYF
DNA: TGTGCCAGCAGTGACCCCTCTAGCACAGATACGCAGTATTTT

D: TRBD2
J: TRBJ2-7
size: NA
V: TRBV6-6
CDR3: CASRPYGTSGRDEQYF
DNA: TGTGCCAGCAGACCCTATGGGACTAGCGGGAGAGACGAGCAGTACTTC

D: NA
J: TRBJ2-2
size: NA
V: TRBV27
CDR3: CASSLSDRFFTGELFF
DNA: TGTGCCAGCAGTTTATCCGACAGGTTTTTCACCGGGGAGCTGTTTTTT

D: TRBD1
J: TRBJ1-1
size: few
V: TRBV7-9
CDR3: CASSRLTGMDAFF
DNA: TGTGCCAGCAGCCGTTTGACAGGGATGGATGCTTTCTTT

D: TRBD1
J: TRBJ1-3
size: NA
V: TRBV4-2
CDR3: CASSQAPGQGASGNTIYF
DNA: TGTGCCAGCAGCCAAGCCCCGGGACAGGGGGCCTCTGGAAACACCATATATTTT

D: NA
J: TRBJ2-1
size: NA
V: TRBV6-5
CDR3: CASRPGATYNEQFF
DNA: TGTGCCAGCAGACCCGGGGCTACCTACAATGAGCAGTTCTTC

D: TRBD1
J: TRBJ1-5
size: NA
V: TRBV19
CDR3: CASSRGQGRRTQPQHF
DNA: TGTGCCAGTAGTAGGGGACAGGGAAGGCGGACCCAGCCCCAGCATTTT

D: TRBD1
J: TRBJ2-3
size: NA
V: TRBV11-2
CDR3: CASSSVDRGRTDTQYF
DNA: TGTGCCAGCAGCTCCGTCGACAGGGGGAGGACAGATACGCAGTATTTT

D: TRBD1
J: TRBJ2-1
size: few
V: TRBV28
CDR3: CASSPGTGDNEQFF
DNA: TGTGCCAGCAGCCCCGGAACAGGGGACAATGAGCAGTTCTTC

D: NA
J: TRBJ2-3
size: NA
V: TRBV5-1
CDR3: CASSSGGLTDTQYF
DNA: TGCGCCAGCAGCTCTGGGGGCCTCACAGATACGCAGTATTTT

D: NA
J: TRBJ2-5
size: many
V: TRBV18
CDR3: CASSRNQETQYF
DNA: TGTGCCAGCTCTCGCAACCAAGAGACCCAGTACTTC

D: NA
J: TRBJ2-3
size: NA
V: TRBV14
CDR3: CASPEVATYPITDTQYF
DNA: TGTGCCAGCCCGGAGGTGGCGACGTACCCCATCACAGATACGCAGTATTTT

D: NA
J: TRBJ1-5
size: NA
V: TRBV2
CDR3: CASSEESGNQPQHF
DNA: TGTGCCAGCAGCGAGGAGTCAGGCAATCAGCCCCAGCATTTT

D: NA
J: TRBJ2-7
size: few
V: TRBV27
CDR3: CASNSWVGAHEQYF
DNA: TGTGCCAGCAACTCATGGGTGGGGGCCCACGAGCAGTACTTC

D: NA
J: TRBJ1-5
size: NA
V: TRBV27
CDR3: CASNDPNTVYSNQPQHF
DNA: TGTGCCAGCAATGATCCTAATACGGTTTATAGCAATCAGCCCCAGCATTTT

D: TRBD2
J: TRBJ2-1
size: few
V: TRBV11-2
CDR3: CATAGTSGSNEQFF
DNA: TGTGCCACTGCCGGGACTAGCGGGAGTAATGAGCAGTTCTTC

D: NA
J: TRBJ2-1
size: many
V: TRBV10-2
CDR3: CASRDTVTYGNEQFF
DNA: TGCGCCAGCAGAGACACGGTTACTTACGGTAATGAGCAGTTCTTC

D: TRBD1
J: TRBJ1-3
size: NA
V: TRBV7-2
CDR3: CASSQNDRAMSGNTIYF
DNA: TGTGCCAGCAGCCAAAACGACAGGGCTATGTCTGGAAACACCATATATTTT

D: NA
J: TRBJ2-3
size: few
V: TRBV18
CDR3: CASSPPLQGSDTQYF
DNA: TGTGCCAGCTCACCACCTCTACAGGGCTCAGATACGCAGTATTTT

D: TRBD2
J: TRBJ2-1
size: few
V: TRBV7-2
CDR3: CASSLLLAGGPNEQFF
DNA: TGTGCCAGCAGCTTATTGTTAGCGGGAGGGCCCAATGAGCAGTTCTTC

D: NA
J: TRBJ2-3
size: few
V: TRBV2
CDR3: CASVQNLADTQYF
DNA: TGTGCCAGCGTGCAGAATCTCGCAGATACGCAGTATTTT

D: NA
J: TRBJ2-1
size: few
V: TRBV6-1
CDR3: CASKLVFGNEQFF
DNA: TGTGCCAGCAAACTAGTGTTCGGGAATGAGCAGTTCTTC

D: NA
J: TRBJ2-7
size: few
V: TRBV25-1
CDR3: CASSEFTTSYEQYF
DNA: TGTGCCAGCAGTGAATTTACTACCTCCTACGAGCAGTACTTC

D: TRBD1
J: TRBJ2-4
size: NA
V: TRBV7-2
CDR3: CASSLAFPGGDIQYF
DNA: TGTGCCAGCAGCTTAGCTTTTCCAGGGGGCGACATTCAGTACTTC

D: TRBD1
J: TRBJ2-3
size: NA
V: TRBV9
CDR3: CASSVTQGWTDTQYF
DNA: TGTGCCAGCAGCGTTACACAGGGGTGGACAGATACGCAGTATTTT

D: NA
J: TRBJ2-4
size: few
V: TRBV7-2
CDR3: CASSFQGAKNIQYF
DNA: TGTGCCAGCAGCTTTCAAGGGGCCAAAAACATTCAGTACTTC

D: TRBD2
J: TRBJ2-5
size: NA
V: TRBV5-4
CDR3: CASSSPGTSQETQYF
DNA: TGTGCCAGCAGCTCCCCTGGGACTAGCCAAGAGACCCAGTACTTC

D: TRBD2
J: TRBJ2-5
size: many
V: TRBV4-3
CDR3: CASSQNPPSGGSLETQYF
DNA: TGCGCCAGCAGCCAGAATCCCCCCTCCGGCGGGAGTCTAGAGACCCAGTACTTC

D: NA
J: TRBJ2-7
size: few
V: TRBV7-2
CDR3: CASSLLGSSYEQYF
DNA: TGTGCCAGCAGCTTACTCGGGAGCTCCTACGAGCAGTACTTC